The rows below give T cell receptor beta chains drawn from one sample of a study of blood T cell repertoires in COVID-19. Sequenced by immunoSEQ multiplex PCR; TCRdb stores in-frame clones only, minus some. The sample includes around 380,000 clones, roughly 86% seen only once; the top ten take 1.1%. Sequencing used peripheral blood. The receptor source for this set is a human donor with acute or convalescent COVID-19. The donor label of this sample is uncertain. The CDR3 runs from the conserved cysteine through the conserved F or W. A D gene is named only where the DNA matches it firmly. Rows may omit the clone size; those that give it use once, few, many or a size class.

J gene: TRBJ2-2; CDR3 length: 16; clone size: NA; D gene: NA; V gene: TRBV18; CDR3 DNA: TGTGCCAGCTCGTCATTGTTAGCGGCGAACACCGGGGAGCTGTTTTTT; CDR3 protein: CASSSLLAANTGELFF
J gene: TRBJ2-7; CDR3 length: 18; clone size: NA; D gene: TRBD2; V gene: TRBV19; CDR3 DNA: TGTGCCAGTAGTATAGGGTTAGCGGGAGGTTCTAGCTCCTACGAGCAGTACTTC; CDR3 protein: CASSIGLAGGSSSYEQYF
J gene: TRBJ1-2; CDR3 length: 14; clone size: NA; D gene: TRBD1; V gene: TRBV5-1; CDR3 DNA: TGCGCCAGCAGCTTACAGGGGGCTAACTATGGCTACACCTTC; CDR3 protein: CASSLQGANYGYTF
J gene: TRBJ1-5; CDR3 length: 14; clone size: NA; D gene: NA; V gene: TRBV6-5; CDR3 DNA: TGTGCCAGCAACAGACAGAATAGCAATCAGCCCCAGCATTTT; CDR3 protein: CASNRQNSNQPQHF
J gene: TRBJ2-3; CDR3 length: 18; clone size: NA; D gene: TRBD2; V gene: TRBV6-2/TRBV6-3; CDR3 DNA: TGTGCCAGCAGTTACCCACTAGCGGGGGGAGATAATAGGGATACGCAGTATTTT; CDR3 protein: CASSYPLAGGDNRDTQYF
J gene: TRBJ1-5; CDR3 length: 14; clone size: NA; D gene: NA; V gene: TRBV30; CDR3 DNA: TGTGCCTGGAGTGGTGGACAGAGGGCACAGCCCCAGCATTTT; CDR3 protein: CAWSGGQRAQPQHF
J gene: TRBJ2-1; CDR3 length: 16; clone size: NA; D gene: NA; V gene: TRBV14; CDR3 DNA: TGTGCCAGCAGCCAAGATCTAGGGGGTATCTACAATGAGCAGTTCTTC; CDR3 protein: CASSQDLGGIYNEQFF
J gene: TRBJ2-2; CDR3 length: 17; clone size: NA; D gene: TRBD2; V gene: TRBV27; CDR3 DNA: TGTGCCAGCAGTTTCAGAGCTAGCGGGGCCAGGCCCGGGGAGCTGTTTTTT; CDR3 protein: CASSFRASGARPGELFF
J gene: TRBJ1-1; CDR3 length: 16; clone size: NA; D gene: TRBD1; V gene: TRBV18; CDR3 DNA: TGTGCCAGCTCTGGGCAGGGGGCGCCTCGGGACACTGAAGCTTTCTTT; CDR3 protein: CASSGQGAPRDTEAFF
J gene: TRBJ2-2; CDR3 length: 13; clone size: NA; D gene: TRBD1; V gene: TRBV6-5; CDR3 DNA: TGTGCCACCGGGGACAGGGGAACCGGGGAGCTGTTTTTT; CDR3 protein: CATGDRGTGELFF
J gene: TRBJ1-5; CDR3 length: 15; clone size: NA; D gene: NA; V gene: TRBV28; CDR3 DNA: TGTGCCAGCAGTTTATATTCCGGGGGTAGTCAGCCCCAGCATTTT; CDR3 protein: CASSLYSGGSQPQHF
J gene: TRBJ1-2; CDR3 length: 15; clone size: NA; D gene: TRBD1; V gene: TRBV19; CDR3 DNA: TGTGCCACCCGGACAGGGGTCGCCCCTAACTATGGCTACACCTTC; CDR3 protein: CATRTGVAPNYGYTF
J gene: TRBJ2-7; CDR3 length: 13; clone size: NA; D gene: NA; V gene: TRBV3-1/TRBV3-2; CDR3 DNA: TGTGCCAGCAGTCCTAGCGCGGCCTACGAGCAGTACTTC; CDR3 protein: CASSPSAAYEQYF
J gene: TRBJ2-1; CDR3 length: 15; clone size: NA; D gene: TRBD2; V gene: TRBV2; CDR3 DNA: TGTGCCAGCAGCTTAGGCCGCCGGGGGGTCAATGAGCAGTTCTTC; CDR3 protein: CASSLGRRGVNEQFF
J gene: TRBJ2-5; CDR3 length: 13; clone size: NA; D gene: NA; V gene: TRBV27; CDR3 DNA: TGTGCCAGCAGCCCTCCCTCGGGGGAGACCCAGTACTTC; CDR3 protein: CASSPPSGETQYF
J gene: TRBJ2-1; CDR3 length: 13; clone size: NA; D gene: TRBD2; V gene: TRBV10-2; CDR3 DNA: TGCGCCAGCAGTGCTAGCGGGAGGGTGGAGCAGTTCTTC; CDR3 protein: CASSASGRVEQFF
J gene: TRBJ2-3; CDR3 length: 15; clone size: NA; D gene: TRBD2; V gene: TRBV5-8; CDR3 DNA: TGTGCCAGCAGCTTGGGGCTAGCGGACACAGATACGCAGTATTTT; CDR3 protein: CASSLGLADTDTQYF
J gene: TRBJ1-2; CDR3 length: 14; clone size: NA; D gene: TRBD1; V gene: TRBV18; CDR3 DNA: TGTGCCAGCTCACTCGGACAGGAGGGGTATGGCTACACCTTC; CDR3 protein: CASSLGQEGYGYTF
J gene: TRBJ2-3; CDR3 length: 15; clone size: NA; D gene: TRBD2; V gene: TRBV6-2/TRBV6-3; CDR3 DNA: TGTGCCAGCAGTTATCTACTAGCGAGAACAGATACGCAGTATTTT; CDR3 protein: CASSYLLARTDTQYF
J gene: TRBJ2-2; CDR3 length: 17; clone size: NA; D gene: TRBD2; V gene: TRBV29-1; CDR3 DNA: TGCAGCGTTGAAGGGAGGACTAGCGGGAGGATCGCCGGGGAGCTGTTTTTT; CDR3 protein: CSVEGRTSGRIAGELFF
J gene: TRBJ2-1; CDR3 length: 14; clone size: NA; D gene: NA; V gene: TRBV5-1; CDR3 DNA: TGCGCCAGCAGCTTCCTAGCGTGGGGTAATGAGCAGTTCTTC; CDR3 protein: CASSFLAWGNEQFF
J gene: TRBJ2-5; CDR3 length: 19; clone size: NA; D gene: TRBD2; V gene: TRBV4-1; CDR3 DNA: TGCGCCAGCAGCCTCAGATTGACTAGCGGGAGGGCGGTGGGAGAGACCCAGTACTTC; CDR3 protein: CASSLRLTSGRAVGETQYF
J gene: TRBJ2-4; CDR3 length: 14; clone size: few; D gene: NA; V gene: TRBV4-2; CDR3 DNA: TGTGCCAGCAGCGATGCGGGGCAGAAAAACATTCAGTACTTC; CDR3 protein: CASSDAGQKNIQYF
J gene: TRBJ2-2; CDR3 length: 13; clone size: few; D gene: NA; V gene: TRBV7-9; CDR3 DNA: TGTGCCAGCAGGTCAGGGCGGACCGGGGAGCTGTTTTTT; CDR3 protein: CASRSGRTGELFF
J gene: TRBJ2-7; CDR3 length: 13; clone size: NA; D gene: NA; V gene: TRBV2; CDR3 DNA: TGTGCCAGCAGTGAGCCAGGATCCTACGAGCAGTACTTC; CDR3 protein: CASSEPGSYEQYF
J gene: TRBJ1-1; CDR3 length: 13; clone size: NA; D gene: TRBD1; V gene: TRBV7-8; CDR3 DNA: TGTGCCAGCAGCAGATCCGGGACAGAAGAAGCTTTCTTT; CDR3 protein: CASSRSGTEEAFF
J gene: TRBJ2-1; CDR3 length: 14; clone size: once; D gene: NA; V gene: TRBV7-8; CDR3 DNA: TGTGCCAGCCAGGCGGGAGAGGGGGTTGGTGAGCAGTTCTTC; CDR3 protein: CASQAGEGVGEQFF
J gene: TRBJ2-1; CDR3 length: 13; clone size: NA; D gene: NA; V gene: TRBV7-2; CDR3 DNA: TGTGCCAGCAGCTCCACAGGGCTAACTGAGCAGTTCTTC; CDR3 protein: CASSSTGLTEQFF
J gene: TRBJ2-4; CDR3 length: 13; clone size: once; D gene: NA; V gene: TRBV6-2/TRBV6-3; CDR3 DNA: TGTGCCAGCAGCTTACAGGTTGTAGGCATTCAGTACTTC; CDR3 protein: CASSLQVVGIQYF
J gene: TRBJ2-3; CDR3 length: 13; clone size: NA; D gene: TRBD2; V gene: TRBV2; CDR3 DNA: TGTGCCAGCAAGCGGGAAAGCACAGATACGCAGTATTTT; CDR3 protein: CASKRESTDTQYF
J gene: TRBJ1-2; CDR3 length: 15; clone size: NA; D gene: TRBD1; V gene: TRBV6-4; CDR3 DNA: TGTGCCAGCAGTACCGGACAGGGGGCGAACTATGGCTACACCTTC; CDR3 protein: CASSTGQGANYGYTF
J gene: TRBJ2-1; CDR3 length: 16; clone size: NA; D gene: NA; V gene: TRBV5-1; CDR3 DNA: TGCGCCAGCAGCTTGGCCGGGAACGGGCGCGACAATGAGCAGTTCTTC; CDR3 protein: CASSLAGNGRDNEQFF
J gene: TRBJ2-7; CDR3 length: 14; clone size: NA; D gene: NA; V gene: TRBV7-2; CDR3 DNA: TGTGCCAGCAGCTTAGAGGCGGCTTCGTACGAGCAGTACTTC; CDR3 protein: CASSLEAASYEQYF
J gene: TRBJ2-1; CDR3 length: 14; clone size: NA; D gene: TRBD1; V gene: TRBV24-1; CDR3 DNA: TGTGCCACCGCCCGGGGACAGGAGAGGAATGAGCAGTTCTTC; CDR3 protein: CATARGQERNEQFF
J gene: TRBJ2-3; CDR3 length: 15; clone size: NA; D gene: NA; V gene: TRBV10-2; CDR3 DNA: TGCGCCAGCAAGACTACCATAGAAGGCACAGATACGCAGTATTTT; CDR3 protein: CASKTTIEGTDTQYF
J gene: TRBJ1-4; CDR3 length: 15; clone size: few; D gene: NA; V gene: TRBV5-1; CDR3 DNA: TGCGCCAGCAGTTTAACAGGAATAACTAATGAAAAACTGTTTTTT; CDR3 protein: CASSLTGITNEKLFF
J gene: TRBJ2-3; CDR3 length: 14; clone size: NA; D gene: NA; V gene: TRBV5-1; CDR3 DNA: TGCGCCAGCAGCCCCCCTCCTAGCACAGATACGCAGTATTTT; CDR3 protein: CASSPPPSTDTQYF
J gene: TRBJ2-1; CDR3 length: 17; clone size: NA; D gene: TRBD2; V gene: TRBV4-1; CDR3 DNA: TGCGCCAGCAGCCCCCGGAGTGGCGGGAGGGCCGATGGTGAGCAGTTCTTC; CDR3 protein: CASSPRSGGRADGEQFF
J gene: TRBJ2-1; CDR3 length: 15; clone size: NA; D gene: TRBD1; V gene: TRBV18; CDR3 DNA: TGTGCCAGCTCACCACGGGGACAGGGGGCGGGCGAGCAGTTCTTC; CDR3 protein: CASSPRGQGAGEQFF
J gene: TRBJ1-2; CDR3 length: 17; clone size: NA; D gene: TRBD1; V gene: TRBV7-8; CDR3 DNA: TGTGCCAGCAGCTTAGGCGGGACAGGGATAATTAACTATGGCTACACCTTC; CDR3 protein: CASSLGGTGIINYGYTF
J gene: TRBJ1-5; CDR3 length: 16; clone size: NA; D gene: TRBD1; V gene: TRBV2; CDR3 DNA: TGTGCCAGCAGGGCGGGACAGGGAGAGGGCAATCAGCCCCAGCATTTT; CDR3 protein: CASRAGQGEGNQPQHF
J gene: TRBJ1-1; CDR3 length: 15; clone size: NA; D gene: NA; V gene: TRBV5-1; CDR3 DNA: TGCGCCAGCAGCTTGGCCCCGGGACACAACACTGAAGCTTTCTTT; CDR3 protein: CASSLAPGHNTEAFF
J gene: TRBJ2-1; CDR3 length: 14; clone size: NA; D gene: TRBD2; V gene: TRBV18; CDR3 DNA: TGTGCCAGCTCACCGCGGCCTTCAGCGGGAGAGCAGTTCTTC; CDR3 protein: CASSPRPSAGEQFF
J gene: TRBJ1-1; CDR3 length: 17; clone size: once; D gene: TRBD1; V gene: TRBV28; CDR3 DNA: TGTGCCAGCAGTTTGGGACAGGGAGTCCCAAGGGGCACTGAAGCTTTCTTT; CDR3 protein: CASSLGQGVPRGTEAFF
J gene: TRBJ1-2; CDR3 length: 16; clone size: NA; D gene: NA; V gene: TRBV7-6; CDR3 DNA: TGTGCCAGCAGCGGGAGACAGGCCATAGTGGAATATGGCTACACCTTC; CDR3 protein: CASSGRQAIVEYGYTF
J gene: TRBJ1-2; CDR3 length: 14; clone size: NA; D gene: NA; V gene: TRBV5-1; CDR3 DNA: TGCGCCAGCAGCTCCGGGACTGCCGAGTGGGGCTACACCTTC; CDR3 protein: CASSSGTAEWGYTF
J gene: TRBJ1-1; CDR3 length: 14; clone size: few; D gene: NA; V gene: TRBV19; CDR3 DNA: TGTGCCAGTAGTATAGCTGGGGCTAACACTGAAGCTTTCTTT; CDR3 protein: CASSIAGANTEAFF
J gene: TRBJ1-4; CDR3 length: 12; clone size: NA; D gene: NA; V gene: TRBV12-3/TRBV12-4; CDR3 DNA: TGTGCCAGCAGTTCCCAAGGGAGGGAACTGTTTTTT; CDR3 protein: CASSSQGRELFF